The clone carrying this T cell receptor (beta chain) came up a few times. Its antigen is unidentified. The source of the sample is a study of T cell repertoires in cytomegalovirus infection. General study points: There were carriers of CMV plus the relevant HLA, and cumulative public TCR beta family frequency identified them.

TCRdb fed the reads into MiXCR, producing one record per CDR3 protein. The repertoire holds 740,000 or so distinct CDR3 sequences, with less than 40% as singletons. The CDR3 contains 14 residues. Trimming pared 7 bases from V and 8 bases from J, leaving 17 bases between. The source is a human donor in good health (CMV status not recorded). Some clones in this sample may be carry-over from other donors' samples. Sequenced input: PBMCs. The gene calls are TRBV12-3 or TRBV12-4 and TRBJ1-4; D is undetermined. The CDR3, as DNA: TGTGCCAGCACGGACCCTTCGATCGAGGAAAAACTGTTTTTT. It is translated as CASTDPSIEEKLFF.